The entry below describes one T cell receptor (beta chain). TCRdb's table, derived via immunoSEQ multiplex PCR, lists solely in-frame clones and lacks some. This table holds 440,000 or so clones, 80% to 90% found once. Treatment denoted: around 19 received Ad26.COV2.S at low or high dose, single or two shots; about five received placebo; per-sample allocation not given. The investigators took samples on day 63 after the first vaccine or placebo injection. An Ad26 vector was used to express Wuhan-strain SARS-CoV-2 spike as the vaccine. This CDR3 has 16 residues. Trimming cost V 4 bases and J 0 bases, with 12 bases left between them. CDR1 and CDR2 (germline): KGHSH, LQKENI. The data were obtained in a study of Ad26.COV2.S vaccination and SARS-CoV-2 variants.

The rearrangement joins TRBV18 to TRBJ1-4; possible D gene TRBD1, 5 bases. This receptor was identified in a person between 18 and 59 years old who received the Ad26.COV2.S COVID-19 vaccine or a placebo. The specimen comprised peripheral blood, sampled in a trial of Ad26.COV2.S vaccine versus placebo. CDR3 in amino acids: CASSRGRIATNEKLFF. DNA of the CDR3: TGTGCCAGCTCACGGGGACGAATTGCAACTAATGAAAAACTGTTTTTT.